This T cell receptor (beta chain) appears in the sequencing data of a study of tumor-infiltrating lymphocytes in primary liver carcinoma. Across the study: These patients were men and women whose ages were 30 to 69 years. Whole-study results and caveats: Merely about 7-25% of top clones occurred in all five tumor regions.

Notes on this clonotype: The antigen remains unidentified. This CDR3 is missing its conserved last phenylalanine or tryptophan, likely due to a read error.

Synthesis of TCR beta cDNA was carried out from 450 to 650 ng total RNA with a constant-region primer. What produced the TCR beta libraries was three nested multiplex PCR rounds using slightly modified ARM-PCR. Running 9 to 11 cycles apiece, the first two PCR rounds relied on TRBV1-TRBV30 forward primers together with a C-beta reverse primer. TCRdb analysed the multiplex PCR reads with MiXCR anew, one entry per CDR3 protein. This sample carries under 85,000 distinct CDR3 sequences, approximately 72% of them seen once, and the ten largest clones take approximately 19%. From unsorted bulk tissue weighing roughly 17-34 mg, DNA and RNA were co-extracted. Per the germline V gene, CDR1 is MGHRA and CDR2 is YSYEKL. This CDR3 is 14 amino acids long.

This clonotype was sampled from a middle-aged man with primary liver carcinoma and hepatitis B virus infection. Sequenced material: liver tumor tissue from sampling region 1. Subset described: tumor region T1, superior pole. J is TRBJ2-7 and V is TRBV4-1; 7 nucleotides line up with TRBD1. The CDR3 reads CASNQDRDSDEQYL. The CDR3 bases are TGCGCCAGCAACCAAGACAGGGACAGTGACGAGCAGTACCTC.